What follows is one T cell receptor (beta chain) and its context. This specimen comes from a study of blood T cell repertoires in COVID-19. On the study more broadly: In each case, the material was cDNA or gDNA derived from T cells, B-cell-depleted T cells, or PBMCs.

The CDR3 is made up of 15 amino acids. In the authors' methods: Counts of nucleated cells, estimated from reference gene primer amplification, were obtained. Profiling relied on immunoSEQ multiplex PCR, and the TCRdb table lists in-frame clones only, not all of them. V, J and clone size reflect that table, while D and trimming were determined from the DNA. The repertoire includes about 220,000 clones, about 80% of them detected once, and approximately 2.5% sits in the top ten. The sequenced material came from peripheral blood. This sequence was found in a woman in her sixties with acute or convalescent COVID-19. The chain is built from TRBV21-1 and TRBJ2-1; the table assigns TRBD1, which was not confirmed against the DNA. TRBV21-1 is given as a pseudogene. The CDR3 sequence is CASITDRLNYNEQFF. The CDR3 region has the DNA TGTGCCAGCATTACGGACAGACTAAACTACAATGAGCAGTTCTTC.